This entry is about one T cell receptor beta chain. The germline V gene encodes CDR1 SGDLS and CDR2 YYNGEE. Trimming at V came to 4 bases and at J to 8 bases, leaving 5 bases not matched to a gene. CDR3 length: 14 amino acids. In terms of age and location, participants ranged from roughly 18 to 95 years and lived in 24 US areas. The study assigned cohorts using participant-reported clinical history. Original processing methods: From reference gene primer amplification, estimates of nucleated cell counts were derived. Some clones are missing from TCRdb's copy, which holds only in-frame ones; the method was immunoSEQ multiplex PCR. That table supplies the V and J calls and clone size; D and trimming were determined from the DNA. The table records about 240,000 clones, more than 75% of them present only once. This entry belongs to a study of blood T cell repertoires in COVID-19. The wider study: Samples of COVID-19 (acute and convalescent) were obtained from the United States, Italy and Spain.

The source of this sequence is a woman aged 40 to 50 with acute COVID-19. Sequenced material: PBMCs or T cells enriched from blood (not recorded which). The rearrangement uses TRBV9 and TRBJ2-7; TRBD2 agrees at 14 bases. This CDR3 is CASSPGLAGGKQYF. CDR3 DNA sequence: TGTGCCAGCAGCCCAGGACTAGCGGGAGGAAAGCAGTACTTC.